This record concerns one TCR beta chain sequence. This CDR3 comprises 17 residues. Germline-derived CDR1 and CDR2 are LGHNA and YNFKEQ. The V segment lost 1 base and the J segment 2 bases; nucleotides outside the gene matches: 9. Per the original data handling: Estimates of nucleated cell counts were drawn from the amplification of reference gene primers. The protocol was immunoSEQ multiplex PCR, while the TCRdb copy is restricted to in-frame clones and leaves out a portion. V and J calls and clone size are as listed in that table; D and trimming were resolved from the DNA. The sample records approximately 240,000 clones, 84% being singletons. The source of the sample is a study of blood T cell repertoires in COVID-19. Study information: Collection of acute and convalescent COVID-19 samples took place in the United States, Italy and Spain. The cDNA or gDNA used as material had been derived from T cells, B-cell-depleted T cells, or PBMCs.

Sequencing used peripheral blood. The V gene is TRBV4-2, the J gene TRBJ2-7; TRBD1 matches at 9 bases. The receptor's source is a woman aged 60 to 75 who had recovered from COVID-19. CDR3 residues: CASSQASGQGRTYEQYF. The CDR3 region has the DNA TGTGCCAGCAGCCAAGCCAGTGGACAGGGGAGAACCTACGAGCAGTACTTC.